This TCR beta chain was documented in a study of blood T cell repertoires in COVID-19 (dated by TCRdb to about 2020). General notes on the study: The collaborator samples originated in the United States, Italy and Spain and spanned the acute and convalescent phases of COVID-19. The prospective study material was composed of cDNA or gDNA derived from T cells, B-cell-depleted T cells, or PBMCs. Deeply sampled blood TCRbeta repertoires from subjects exposed to, actively infected with, or recovered from COVID-19 were included in the dataset. The repertoires were released in a freely available public database meant as a resource for research on the immune response to SARS-CoV-2. The samples were drawn from two sources: the first 160 participants of the ongoing ImmuneRACE study, and 1,000 to 1,500 subjects contributed by 6 global collaborators. The sample metadata nearly always contained a de-identified subject ID, COVID-19 status, age in years and sex. Where available, HLA class I and class II types were taken from metadata supplied by the sample provider and were not determined by assay-based typing. Summary of the overall study and its limitations: Clinical and demographic metadata were provided uncurated, with the amount varying by source and participant.

The immunoSEQ Assay, a bias-controlled multiplex PCR, was used to amplify TCRbeta CDR3 regions from genomic DNA. The original methods were these. Nucleated cell counts per sample were estimated from amplification of reference gene primers within the assay. To quantify the absolute abundance of each unique TCRbeta CDR3 rearrangement, sequence reads were collapsed and filtered. Productive Simpson clonality was computed per sample as the square root of Simpson's diversity index over productive rearrangements. Not all clones reach the TCRdb copy of this immuneACCESS table, which keeps in-frame sequences only. Checked studies attribute under half of the gap to unresolved V genes and leave the rest unexplained. V, J and clone size are taken as reported in that table, and D and trimming were inferred from the DNA itself. Recorded for this sample are around 60,000 clones; more than 80% of them occurred a single time. The ten largest clones take up about 9.7% of the sample.

Whole blood was collected in K2EDTA tubes by collaborating institutions according to the institutions' own protocols. For TCRbeta analysis, collaborator samples were shipped as frozen whole blood, as isolated PBMCs, or as DNA extracted from either sample type. Worth noting for this clone: Its antigen target is currently unknown. The input lacks base qualities; no much larger clone sits a single base away.

Deletion took 1 base off V and 1 base off J, with a span of 10 bases between the germline ends. CDR1 and CDR2 are read off the germline V gene (reference sequence) as LGHDT and YNNKEL. The CDR3 starts with the cysteine, ends with the phenylalanine, and has 15 residues. Only the CDR3 DNA is retained, 45 bases long and in frame from the first base. Sequences were obtained from peripheral blood. Recombination joined TRBV3-1 (or the pseudogene TRBV3-2) with TRBJ1-1, with the D gene too uncertain to name. This TCR was sampled from an elderly woman with active COVID-19. The CDR3: CASSQGFGENTEAFF. The DNA sequence follows: TGTGCCAGCAGCCAAGGATTCGGGGAGAACACTGAAGCTTTCTTT.